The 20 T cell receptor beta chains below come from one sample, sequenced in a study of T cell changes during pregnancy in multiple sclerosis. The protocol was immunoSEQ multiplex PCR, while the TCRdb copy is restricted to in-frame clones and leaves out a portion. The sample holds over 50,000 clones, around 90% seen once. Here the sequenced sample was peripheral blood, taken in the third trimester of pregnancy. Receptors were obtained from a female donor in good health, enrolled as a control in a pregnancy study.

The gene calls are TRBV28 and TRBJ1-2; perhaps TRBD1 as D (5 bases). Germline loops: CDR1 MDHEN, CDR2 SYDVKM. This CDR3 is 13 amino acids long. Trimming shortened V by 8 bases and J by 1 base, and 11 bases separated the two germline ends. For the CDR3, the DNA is TGTGCCAGCGTGCGGGGCCTTAACTATGGCTACACCTTC. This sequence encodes CASVRGLNYGYTF.

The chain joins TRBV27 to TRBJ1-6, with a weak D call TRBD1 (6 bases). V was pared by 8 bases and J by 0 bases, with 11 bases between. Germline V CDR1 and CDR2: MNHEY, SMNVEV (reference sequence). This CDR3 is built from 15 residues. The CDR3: CASGRGSSYNSPLHF. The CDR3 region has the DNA TGTGCCAGCGGGAGGGGGAGCTCCTATAATTCACCCCTCCACTTT.

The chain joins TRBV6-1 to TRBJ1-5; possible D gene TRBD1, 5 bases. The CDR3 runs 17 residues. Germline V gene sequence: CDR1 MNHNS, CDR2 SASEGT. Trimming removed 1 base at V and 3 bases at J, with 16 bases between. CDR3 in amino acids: CASSEGVSGKDNQPQHF. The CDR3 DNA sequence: TGTGCCAGCAGTGAAGGGGTGTCAGGGAAAGACAATCAGCCCCAGCATTTT.

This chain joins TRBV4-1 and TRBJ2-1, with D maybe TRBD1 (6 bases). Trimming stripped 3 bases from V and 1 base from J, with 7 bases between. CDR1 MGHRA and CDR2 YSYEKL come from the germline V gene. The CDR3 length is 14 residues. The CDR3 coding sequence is TGCGCCAGCAGCCAGAGGGGGTCCTACAATGAGCAGTTCTTC. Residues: CASSQRGSYNEQFF.

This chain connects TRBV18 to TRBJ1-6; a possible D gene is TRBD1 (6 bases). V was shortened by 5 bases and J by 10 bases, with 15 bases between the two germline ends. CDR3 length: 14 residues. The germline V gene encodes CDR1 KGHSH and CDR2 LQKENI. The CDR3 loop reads CASSASGGRSPLHF. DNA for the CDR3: TGTGCCAGCTCAGCATCGGGGGGGCGATCACCCCTCCACTTT.

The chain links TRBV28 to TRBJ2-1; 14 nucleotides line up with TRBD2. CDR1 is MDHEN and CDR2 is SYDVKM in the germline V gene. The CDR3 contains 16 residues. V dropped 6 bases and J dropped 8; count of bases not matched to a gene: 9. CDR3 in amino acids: CASSRTSGGLRDEQFF. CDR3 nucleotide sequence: TGTGCCAGCAGCCGGACTAGCGGGGGGCTCAGGGATGAGCAGTTCTTC.

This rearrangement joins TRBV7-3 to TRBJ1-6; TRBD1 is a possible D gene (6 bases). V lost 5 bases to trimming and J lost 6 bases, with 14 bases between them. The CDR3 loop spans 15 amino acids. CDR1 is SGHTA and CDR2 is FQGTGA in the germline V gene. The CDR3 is CASSPDGTPNSPLHF. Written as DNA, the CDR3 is TGTGCCAGCAGCCCCGACGGGACACCTAATTCACCCCTCCACTTT.

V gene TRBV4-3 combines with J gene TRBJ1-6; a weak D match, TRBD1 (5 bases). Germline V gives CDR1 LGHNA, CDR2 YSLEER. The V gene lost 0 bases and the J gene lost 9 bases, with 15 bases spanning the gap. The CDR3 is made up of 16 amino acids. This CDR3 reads CASSQDSGRAGSPLHF. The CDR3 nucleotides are TGCGCCAGCAGCCAAGATTCCGGCAGGGCCGGTTCACCCCTCCACTTT.

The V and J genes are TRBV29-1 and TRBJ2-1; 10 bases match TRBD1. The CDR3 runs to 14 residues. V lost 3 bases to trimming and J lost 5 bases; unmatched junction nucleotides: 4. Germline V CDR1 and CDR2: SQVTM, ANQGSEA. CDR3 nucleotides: TGCAGCGTTGATGGGGACAGGGGTAACAATGAGCAGTTCTTC. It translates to CSVDGDRGNNEQFF.

CDR3 loop: CASSGTGYEWMETQYF. The CDR3 DNA follows: TGTGCCAGCAGCGGGACAGGGTACGAATGGATGGAGACCCAGTACTTC. The chain recombines TRBV7-6 with TRBJ2-5, with TRBD1 identical over 9 bases. The germline V gene encodes CDR1 SGHVS and CDR2 FNYEAQ. V was pared by 5 bases and J by 5 bases, with 12 bases of the junction left unmatched. The CDR3 has 16 residues. The whole variable domain, remainder taken from reference TRBV7-6 and TRBJ2-5, is GAGVSQSPRYKVTKRGQDVALRCDPISGHVSLYWYRQALGQGPEFLTYFNYEAQQDKSGLPNDRFSAERPEGSISTLTIQRTEQRDSAMYRCASSGTGYEWMETQYFGPGTRLLVL.

CDR3 sequence (DNA): TGTGCCAGTAGTACCCGGACAGGCATTAATTCACCCCTCCACTTT. Residues: CASSTRTGINSPLHF. This chain links TRBV19 with TRBJ1-6, with 7 bases matching TRBD1. V lost 4 bases and J lost 6; bases outside the gene matches: 6. CDR1 is LNHDA, CDR2 SQIVND, per germline (reference sequence). The CDR3 contains 15 residues.

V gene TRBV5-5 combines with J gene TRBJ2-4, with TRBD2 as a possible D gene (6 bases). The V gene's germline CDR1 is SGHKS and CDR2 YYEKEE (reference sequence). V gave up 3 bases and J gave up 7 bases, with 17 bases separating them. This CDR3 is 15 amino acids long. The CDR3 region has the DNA TGTGCCAGCAGCTGGGCGGGGCCGGCGGACAACATTCAGTACTTC. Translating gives CASSWAGPADNIQYF.

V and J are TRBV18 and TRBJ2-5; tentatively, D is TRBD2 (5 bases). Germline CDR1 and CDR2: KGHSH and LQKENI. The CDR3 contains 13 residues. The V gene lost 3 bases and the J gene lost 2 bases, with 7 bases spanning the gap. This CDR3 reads CASSPGDQETQYF. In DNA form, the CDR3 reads TGTGCCAGCTCACCCGGGGATCAAGAGACCCAGTACTTC.

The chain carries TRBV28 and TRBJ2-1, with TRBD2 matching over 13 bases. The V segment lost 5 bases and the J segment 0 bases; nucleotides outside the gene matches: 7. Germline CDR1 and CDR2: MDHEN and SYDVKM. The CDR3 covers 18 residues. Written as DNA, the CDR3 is TGTGCCAGCAGTCCGGGACTAGCGGGGATGAGCTCCTACAATGAGCAGTTCTTC. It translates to CASSPGLAGMSSYNEQFF.

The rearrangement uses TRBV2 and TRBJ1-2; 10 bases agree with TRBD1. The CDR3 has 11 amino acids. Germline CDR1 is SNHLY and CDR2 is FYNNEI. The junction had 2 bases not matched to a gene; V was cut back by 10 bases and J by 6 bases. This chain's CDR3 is CATGTGDGYTF. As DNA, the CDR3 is TGTGCCACCGGGACAGGGGATGGCTACACCTTC.

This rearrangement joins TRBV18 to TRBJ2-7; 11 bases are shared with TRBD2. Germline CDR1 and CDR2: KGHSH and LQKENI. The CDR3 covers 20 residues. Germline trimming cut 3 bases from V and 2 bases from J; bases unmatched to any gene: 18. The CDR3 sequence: CASSPPLGSLAGGAPYEQYF. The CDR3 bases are TGTGCCAGCTCACCCCCTCTGGGCAGCCTAGCGGGGGGCGCCCCCTACGAGCAGTACTTC.

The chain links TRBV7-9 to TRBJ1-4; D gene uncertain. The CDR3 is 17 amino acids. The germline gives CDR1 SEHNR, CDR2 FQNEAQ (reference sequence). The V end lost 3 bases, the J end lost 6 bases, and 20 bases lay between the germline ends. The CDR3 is CASSLGSTSGSHEKLFF. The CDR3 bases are TGTGCCAGCAGCTTGGGTAGTACGTCAGGTTCCCATGAAAAACTGTTTTTT. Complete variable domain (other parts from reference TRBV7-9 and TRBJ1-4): DTGVSQNPRHKITKRGQNVTFRCDPISEHNRLYWYRQTLGQGPEFLTYFQNEAQLEKSRLLSDRFSAERPKGSFSTLEIQRTEQGDSAMYLCASSLGSTSGSHEKLFFGSGTQLSVL.

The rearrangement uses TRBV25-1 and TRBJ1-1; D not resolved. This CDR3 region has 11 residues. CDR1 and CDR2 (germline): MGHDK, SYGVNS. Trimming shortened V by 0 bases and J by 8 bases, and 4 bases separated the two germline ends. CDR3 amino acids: CASSEYGEAFF. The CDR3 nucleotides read TGTGCCAGCAGTGAATACGGGGAAGCTTTCTTT.

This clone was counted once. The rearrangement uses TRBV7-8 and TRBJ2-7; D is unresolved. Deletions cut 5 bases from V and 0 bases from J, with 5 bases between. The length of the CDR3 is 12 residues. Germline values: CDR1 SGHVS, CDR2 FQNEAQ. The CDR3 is CASSLSSYEQYF. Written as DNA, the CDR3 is TGTGCCAGCAGCCTGAGCTCCTACGAGCAGTACTTC.

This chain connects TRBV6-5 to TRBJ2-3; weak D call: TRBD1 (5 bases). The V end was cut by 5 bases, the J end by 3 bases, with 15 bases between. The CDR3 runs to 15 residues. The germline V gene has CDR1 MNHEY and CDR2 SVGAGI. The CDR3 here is CASSTGARATDTQYF. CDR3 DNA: TGTGCCAGCAGTACTGGGGCCAGGGCGACAGATACGCAGTATTTT.